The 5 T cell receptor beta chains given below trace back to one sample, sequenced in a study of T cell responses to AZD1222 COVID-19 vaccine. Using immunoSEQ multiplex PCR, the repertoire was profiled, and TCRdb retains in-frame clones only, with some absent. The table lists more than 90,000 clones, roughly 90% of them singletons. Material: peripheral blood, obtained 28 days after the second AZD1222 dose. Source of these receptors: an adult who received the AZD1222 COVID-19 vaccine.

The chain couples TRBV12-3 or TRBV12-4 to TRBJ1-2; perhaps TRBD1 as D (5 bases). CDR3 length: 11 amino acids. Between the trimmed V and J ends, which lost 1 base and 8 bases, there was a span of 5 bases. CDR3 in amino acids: CASSLGGGYTF. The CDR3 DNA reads TGTGCCAGCAGTTTAGGGGGGGGCTACACCTTC.

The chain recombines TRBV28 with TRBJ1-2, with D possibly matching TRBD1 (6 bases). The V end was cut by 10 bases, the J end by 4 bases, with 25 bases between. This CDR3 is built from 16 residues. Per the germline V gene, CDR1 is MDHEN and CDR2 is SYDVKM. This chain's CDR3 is CAIRNIGAGVVYGYTF. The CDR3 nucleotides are TGTGCCATCAGGAATATAGGGGCAGGGGTTGTCTATGGCTACACCTTC.

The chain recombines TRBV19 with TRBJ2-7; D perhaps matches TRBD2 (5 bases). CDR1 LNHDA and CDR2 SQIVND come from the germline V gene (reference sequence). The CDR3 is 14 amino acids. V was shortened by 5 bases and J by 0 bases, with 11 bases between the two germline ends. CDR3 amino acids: CASSGTADSYEQYF. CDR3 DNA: TGTGCCAGTAGTGGTACAGCGGACTCCTACGAGCAGTACTTC.

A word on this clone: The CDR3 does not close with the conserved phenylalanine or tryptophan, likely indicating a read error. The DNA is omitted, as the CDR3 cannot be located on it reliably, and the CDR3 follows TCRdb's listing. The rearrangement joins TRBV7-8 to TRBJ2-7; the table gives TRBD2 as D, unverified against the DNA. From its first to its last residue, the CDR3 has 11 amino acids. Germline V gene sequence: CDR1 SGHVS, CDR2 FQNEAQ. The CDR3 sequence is CASGHAGGSTL.

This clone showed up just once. The CDR3 bases are TGTGCCAGCAGCTTGGGACCTTCGGGGCCGGGAAAACTGTTTTTT. Its protein product is CASSLGPSGPGKLFF. This rearrangement joins TRBV5-6 to TRBJ1-4, with a possible D match to TRBD1 (5 bases). Germline V CDR1 and CDR2: SGHDT, YYEEEE. The CDR3 has 15 residues. V lost 0 bases and J lost 10, with 16 bases in between.